The present TCR beta chain was sequenced within a study of blood T cell repertoires in COVID-19 (dated by TCRdb to between 2020 and 2021). Concerning the study at large: The collaborator samples originated in the United States, Italy and Spain and spanned the acute and convalescent phases of COVID-19. The prospective study material was composed of cDNA or gDNA derived from T cells, B-cell-depleted T cells, or PBMCs. Subjects who had been exposed to COVID-19, were actively infected with it, or had recovered from it provided the deeply sampled blood TCRbeta repertoires that made up the dataset. The repertoires were made available in a free public database intended to serve as a resource for research on the immune response to SARS-CoV-2. The samples were drawn from the first 160 participants of the ongoing ImmuneRACE study and from 950 to 1,500 subjects provided by 6 global collaborators. Nearly every sample came with metadata listing a de-identified subject ID, COVID-19 status, age in years and sex. Where HLA class I and class II types were available, the types were taken from metadata supplied by the sample provider, not from assay-based typing.

In regard to this clone: The clone's antigen remains unknown. Within one base of it there is no much larger clone, and no base qualities were kept.

TCRbeta CDR3 regions were amplified from genomic DNA using the immunoSEQ Assay, a bias-controlled multiplex PCR. As for the authors' bioinformatics: The number of nucleated cells in each sample was estimated by amplification of reference gene primers within the assay. To quantify the absolute abundance of each unique TCRbeta CDR3 rearrangement, sequence reads were collapsed and filtered. For each sample, productive Simpson clonality was calculated as the square root of Simpson's diversity index across productive rearrangements. The table comes from immuneACCESS by way of TCRdb, which keeps in-frame sequences with V and J called. Part of the clones is missing from these tables; in studies checked, under half for an unresolved V gene and the rest for unknown reasons. Clone size and the V and J calls come from that table; the DNA yielded D and trimming. Recorded for this sample are about 140,000 clones; 70% to 90% of them occurred a single time. The ten largest clones take up about 5.6% of the sample.

Broad study findings and their caveats: The quantity of clinical and demographic metadata differed by source and by participant and was supplied without curation.

Whole blood was collected in K2EDTA tubes by collaborating institutions according to the institutions' own protocols. For TCRbeta analysis, collaborator samples were shipped as frozen whole blood, as isolated PBMCs, or as DNA extracted from either sample type. The CDR3 holds 16 amino acids from the cysteine to the phenylalanine. Just CDR3 DNA is preserved here, 48 bases in frame from base 1. Trimming removed 5 bases from V and 1 base from J; the gene matches leave 8 bases unexplained. As encoded in the germline V gene (reference sequence), CDR1 is LNHDA while CDR2 is SQIVND. This TCR derives from a human donor in a cohort sampled during active COVID-19. The chain employs TRBV19 and TRBJ1-5; 7 bases in the middle match TRBD1. The specimen was peripheral blood. The CDR3 loop reads CASSLRTGASNQPQHF. The base sequence is TGTGCCAGTAGTCTCAGGACAGGAGCCAGCAATCAGCCCCAGCATTTT. The full variable domain, with segments outside the CDR3 supplied by the reference TRBV19 and TRBJ1-5 proteins, appears as DGGITQSPKYLFRKEGQNVTLSCEQNLNHDAMYWYRQDPGQGLRLIYYSQIVNDFQKGDIAEGYSVSREKKESFPLTVTSAQKNPTAFYLCASSLRTGASNQPQHFGDGTRLSIL.